These 5 T cell receptor beta chains were all obtained from the same sample, sequenced in a study of T cell responses to AZD1222 COVID-19 vaccine. The repertoire was sequenced with immunoSEQ multiplex PCR; TCRdb's copy has only in-frame clones and lacks some. Found here are around 100,000 clones, around 96% of them singletons; the top ten hold roughly 2%. The sequencing used peripheral blood, collected on day 0 of AZD1222 vaccination. These receptors all stem from an adult in good health.

The chain is built from TRBV5-6 and TRBJ1-2; D gene unclear. This CDR3 comprises 13 residues. The V gene lost 4 bases and the J gene lost 2 bases, with 9 bases spanning the gap. Germline V gene sequence: CDR1 SGHDT, CDR2 YYEEEE. DNA of the CDR3: TGTGCCAGCAGCCATGACCGAAACTATGGCTACACCTTC. Protein: CASSHDRNYGYTF.

Concerning this clone: The same CDR3 can be traced to other DNA sequences in this sample. The chain carries TRBV15 and TRBJ2-7, with a weak D call TRBD2 (5 bases). Deletions cut 0 bases from V and 4 bases from J, with 7 bases between. Germline values: CDR1 LNHNV, CDR2 YYDKDF (reference sequence). This CDR3 has 13 amino acids. CDR3 DNA sequence: TGTGCCACCAGCAGAGATCGGGGTTACGAGCAGTACTTC. Protein: CATSRDRGYEQYF.

The chain is built from TRBV15 and TRBJ1-2; no clear D gene. This CDR3 contains 15 residues. CDR1 and CDR2 (germline): LNHNV, YYDKDF (reference sequence). V lost 1 base and J 4 bases, leaving 13 bases between the germline ends. For the CDR3, the DNA is TGTGCCACCAGCAGAGTCCGTACCTATTCCTATGGCTACACCTTC. It codes for CATSRVRTYSYGYTF.

V usage is TRBV24-1 and J usage is TRBJ1-5; TRBD1 aligns across 9 bases. Unmatched junction bases numbered 5, after V lost 6 bases and J lost 0 bases. The CDR3 runs to 16 residues. CDR1 KGHDR and CDR2 SFDVKD come from the germline V gene. The CDR3 loop is CATSPGTGISNQPQHF. The CDR3 region has the DNA TGTGCCACCAGTCCCGGGACAGGGATTAGCAATCAGCCCCAGCATTTT.

The CDR3 nucleotides are TGTGCTAGTGGTACCCTGACAGTCACTGGGGCCAACGTCCTGACTTTC. It encodes CASGTLTVTGANVLTF. The chain combines TRBV12-5 with TRBJ2-6; TRBD1 is a possible D gene (5 bases). The ends were cut back, 5 bases at V and 2 bases at J, with 13 bases in the middle. Looked up from germline, CDR1 is LGHNT and CDR2 is FRNRAP. CDR3 length equals 16 residues.